A single sample gave rise to the 20 T cell receptor beta chains below, sequenced in a study of blood T cell repertoires in COVID-19. Assay: immunoSEQ multiplex PCR; the TCRdb copy retains only in-frame clones and omits some. The table has roughly 230,000 clones, about four fifths seen once. Sequencing input: PBMCs or T cells enriched from blood (not recorded which). These receptors originate from a man in his fifties who had recovered from COVID-19.

The CDR3 DNA reads TGTGCCAGCAGTCGTAACACTGAAGCTTTCTTT. It codes for CASSRNTEAFF. The chain links TRBV12-3 or TRBV12-4 to TRBJ1-1; D not resolved. Trimming took 5 bases from V and 2 from J, leaving 3 bases between them. The CDR3 has 11 residues.

CDR3 sequence reads: CATSTTGTGVGETQYF. In nucleotides, the CDR3 is TGTGCCACCAGCACCACCGGGACAGGGGTGGGGGAGACCCAGTACTTC. J is TRBJ2-5 and V is TRBV10-3, with 10 bases matching TRBD1. Germline CDR1 is ENHRY and CDR2 is SYGVKD. There are 16 residues in the CDR3. V was clipped by 10 bases and J by 5 bases; unmatched bases: 16.

This chain connects TRBV2 to TRBJ1-1; 9 nucleotides agree with TRBD1. There are 16 residues in the CDR3. CDR1 and CDR2 from the germline V gene are SNHLY and FYNNEI. The J segment lost 0 bases and the V segment lost 5 bases, leaving 7 bases of the junction unmatched. The CDR3 here is CASSHGQGKVNTEAFF. Written as DNA, the CDR3 is TGTGCCAGCAGTCATGGACAGGGGAAAGTGAACACTGAAGCTTTCTTT.

This clone was observed a few times. This chain joins TRBV27 and TRBJ1-4; 7 positions match TRBD1. Per the germline V gene, CDR1 is MNHEY and CDR2 is SMNVEV (reference sequence). V shed 3 bases, J shed 0 bases, and the junction held 7 bases outside the gene matches. The CDR3 extends over 17 amino acids. This CDR3 is CASSFGTANPTNEKLFF. CDR3 bases: TGTGCCAGCAGTTTCGGGACAGCAAATCCAACTAATGAAAAACTGTTTTTT.

This rearrangement joins TRBV9 to TRBJ2-3, with D possibly TRBD1 on 5 matching bases. CDR1 is SGDLS and CDR2 is YYNGEE in the germline V gene. V was pared by 0 bases and J by 4 bases, with 12 bases between. This CDR3 region has 15 residues. CDR3 residues: CASSVDGFRADTQYF. CDR3 bases: TGTGCCAGCAGCGTAGATGGGTTCAGGGCAGATACGCAGTATTTT.

The chain is built from TRBV6-5 and TRBJ2-7; no definite D call. In germline, CDR1 is MNHEY, CDR2 SVGAGI. The CDR3 sequence is 11 residues long. V lost 10 bases and J 3 bases, leaving 10 bases between the germline ends. The CDR3 loop is CAITTLYEQYF. The CDR3 bases are TGTGCCATCACAACCCTCTACGAGCAGTACTTC.

This clone came up once. This chain links TRBV10-3 with TRBJ2-3; tentative D call: TRBD1 (5 bases). The CDR3 loop spans 15 amino acids. Trimming cost V 0 bases and J 9 bases, with 16 bases left between them. Germline loops: CDR1 ENHRY, CDR2 SYGVKD. The CDR3 coding sequence is TGTGCCATCAGTGAGTCGACCCAGGGAAGAGCCACGCAGTATTTT. It codes for CAISESTQGRATQYF.

This chain uses TRBV15 with TRBJ1-4; perhaps TRBD1 as D (6 bases). Trimming left V 3 bases short and J 8 bases short, with 16 bases between. There are 15 residues in the CDR3. The germline gives CDR1 LNHNV, CDR2 YYDKDF (reference sequence). Here the CDR3 reads CATSSLGGAREKLFF. The CDR3 bases are TGTGCCACCAGCAGTTTGGGGGGGGCAAGGGAAAAACTGTTTTTT.

This chain links TRBV20-1 with TRBJ1-2; D call uncertain. V was cut by 3 bases and J by 2 bases, with 10 bases left in between. CDR1 and CDR2 (germline): DFQATT, SNEGSKA (reference sequence). The CDR3 runs to 13 residues. The CDR3 bases are TGCAGTGCTAGTGCTGGGCAGAACTATGGCTACACCTTC. This gives the protein CSASAGQNYGYTF.

The table lists this clone with a count of one. This chain connects TRBV28 to TRBJ1-6; D is unclear. This CDR3 region has 15 residues. CDR1 is MDHEN and CDR2 is SYDVKM in the germline V gene. V lost 8 bases, J lost 3 bases, and 14 bases lay in between. CDR3 DNA: TGTGCCAGCCGAGGTGGTAACGGCTATAATTCACCCCTCCACTTT. It translates to CASRGGNGYNSPLHF.

V and J are TRBV18 and TRBJ1-1; TRBD1 is a possible D gene (5 bases). The CDR3 totals 13 residues. V lost 3 bases and J lost 7, with 12 bases in between. CDR1 is KGHSH and CDR2 is LQKENI in the germline V gene. The CDR3 region has the DNA TGTGCCAGCTCACCGTCGGACACTCGTGAAGCTTTCTTT. Translation gives CASSPSDTREAFF. Variable domain in full (rest from reference TRBV18 and TRBJ1-1): NAGVMQNPRHLVRRRGQEARLRCSPMKGHSHVYWYRQLPEEGLKFMVYLQKENIIDESGMPKERFSAEFPKEGPSILRIQQVVRGDSAAYFCASSPSDTREAFFGQGTRLTVV.

The chain links TRBV5-1 to TRBJ2-3; weak D call: TRBD1 (5 bases). The germline V gene encodes CDR1 SGHRS and CDR2 YFSETQ. This CDR3 has 15 residues. Trimming took off 0 bases at V and 5 bases at J, with 13 bases between the two ends. The CDR3 nucleotides are TGCGCCAGCAGCTTGGAGTCCAGGGTTAGAGATACGCAGTATTTT. It is translated as CASSLESRVRDTQYF.

J is TRBJ1-6 and V is TRBV6-5, with TRBD1 matching 11 bases. Germline V gene sequence: CDR1 MNHEY, CDR2 SVGAGI. The V segment lost 7 bases and the J segment 8 bases; nucleotides outside the gene matches: 7. CDR3 length equals 15 residues. CDR3 bases: TGTGCCAGCAACGAAGGGACAGGGGGTTATTCACCCCTCCACTTT. It translates to CASNEGTGGYSPLHF.

The V and J genes are TRBV7-2 and TRBJ2-1; D is unresolved. With 5 bases removed from V and 9 bases from J, the gap between germline ends came to 11 bases. This CDR3 has 12 amino acids. Per germline, CDR1 SGHTA and CDR2 FQGNSA. CDR3 DNA: TGTGCCAGCAGCCGAGAGGTGGGTGAGCAGTTCTTC. It encodes CASSREVGEQFF. The entire variable domain, with the rest obtained from reference TRBV7-2 and TRBJ2-1, is as follows: GAGVSQSPSNKVTEKGKDVELRCDPISGHTALYWYRQSLGQGLEFLIYFQGNSAPDKSGLPSDRFSAERTGGSVSTLTIQRTQQEDSAVYLCASSREVGEQFFGPGTRLTVL.

The genes are TRBV6-5 and TRBJ1-5, with 9 bases aligning to TRBD1. The CDR3 runs 14 residues. The V gene end was trimmed by 7 bases and the J gene end by 4 bases; junction bases not matched to a gene: 5. Germline CDR1 and CDR2: MNHEY and SVGAGI. In DNA form, the CDR3 reads TGTGCCAGCAAGACAGGGGGACGGAATCAGCCCCAGCATTTT. Protein product: CASKTGGRNQPQHF.

The CDR3 protein is CASSQTRTSGSETQYF. In nucleotides, the CDR3 is TGTGCCAGCAGCCAAACCCGGACTAGCGGGAGTGAGACCCAGTACTTC. This sequence joins TRBV3-1 (or the pseudogene TRBV3-2) and TRBJ2-5; TRBD2 agrees at 13 bases. Losses at the gene ends were 2 bases for V and 5 bases for J; bases not matched to a gene: 5. Per the germline V gene, CDR1 is LGHDT and CDR2 is YNNKEL (reference sequence). The length of the CDR3 is 16 residues.

The gene calls are TRBV27 and TRBJ1-2, with 7 bases matching TRBD1. CDR1 MNHEY and CDR2 SMNVEV come from the germline V gene (reference sequence). The CDR3 length is 15 residues. V lost 4 bases and J lost 5; bases outside the gene matches: 10. The CDR3 DNA is TGTGCCAGCAGTTCCGAGCCGGGACAGTCTTATGGCTACACCTTC. Translating gives CASSSEPGQSYGYTF.

The V and J genes are TRBV5-1 and TRBJ1-4; 9 bases match TRBD1. The CDR3 has 15 residues. With 4 bases clipped from V and 8 bases from J, the junction kept 9 bases outside the gene matches. Germline values: CDR1 SGHRS, CDR2 YFSETQ. The chain's CDR3 is CASSPSGTGTEKLFF. CDR3 bases: TGCGCCAGCAGCCCGTCTGGGACAGGGACGGAAAAACTGTTTTTT. Drawing the rest from reference TRBV5-1 and TRBJ1-4, the complete variable domain is KAGVTQTPRYLIKTRGQQVTLSCSPISGHRSVSWYQQTPGQGLQFLFEYFSETQRNKGNFPGRFSGRQFSNSRSEMNVSTLELGDSALYLCASSPSGTGTEKLFFGSGTQLSVL.

The sample holds a few counts of this clone. This sequence joins TRBV6-5 and TRBJ1-1; tentative D call: TRBD1 (6 bases). V lost 0 bases to trimming and J lost 4 bases, with 12 bases between them. The CDR3 consists of 15 residues. In germline, CDR1 is MNHEY, CDR2 SVGAGI. The CDR3 nucleotides read TGTGCCAGCAGTTACTCGCCAGGGGAGAGCACTGAAGCTTTCTTT. It specifies CASSYSPGESTEAFF.

This chain connects TRBV11-2 to TRBJ1-1; D perhaps matches TRBD1 (5 bases). The V gene lost 6 bases and the J gene lost 1 base, with 9 bases spanning the gap. In germline, CDR1 is SGHAT, CDR2 FQNNGV. The CDR3 spans 13 residues. CDR3 amino acids: CASRSQGNTEAFF. The CDR3 nucleotides read TGTGCCAGCAGGTCCCAGGGGAACACTGAAGCTTTCTTT.